This T cell receptor (beta chain) was recorded in a study of blood T cell repertoires in COVID-19 (dated by TCRdb to 2018 to 2021). A note on the overall study: The collaborator samples originated in the United States, Italy and Spain and spanned the acute and convalescent phases of COVID-19. The prospective study material was composed of cDNA or gDNA derived from T cells, B-cell-depleted T cells, or PBMCs. The dataset comprised deeply sampled blood TCRbeta repertoires from subjects exposed to, actively infected with, or recovered from COVID-19. A freely available public database, intended as a resource for researchers studying the immune response to SARS-CoV-2, is where the repertoires were released. Samples came from the ongoing ImmuneRACE study (first 160 participants) plus 1,254 subjects from 6 global collaborators. The sample metadata nearly always contained a de-identified subject ID, COVID-19 status, age in years and sex. HLA class I and class II types, where available, came from metadata supplied by the sample provider rather than from assay-based typing.

In Seattle, one collaborating source enrolled patients while the infection was active and tracked those patients longitudinally over the course of disease. The collaborating institutions used their own protocols to collect whole blood in K2EDTA tubes. Collaborator samples were shipped for TCRbeta analysis as frozen whole blood, isolated PBMCs, or DNA extracted from either sample type. On this clone itself: Its antigen is unknown. No much larger clone is present one base from it, and per-base qualities are unavailable.

The immunoSEQ Assay, a bias-controlled multiplex PCR, was used to amplify TCRbeta CDR3 regions from genomic DNA. The authors processed their data as follows. The number of nucleated cells in each sample was estimated by amplification of reference gene primers within the assay. To quantify the absolute abundance of each unique TCRbeta CDR3 rearrangement, sequence reads were collapsed and filtered. For each sample, productive Simpson clonality was calculated as the square root of Simpson's diversity index across productive rearrangements. As stored in TCRdb, this immuneACCESS dataset retains in-frame rearrangements with V and J assigned. A fraction of the clones does not appear; measured against another copy, unresolved V genes explain less than half of the discrepancy, and the remainder lacks a known reason. V and J calls and clone size follow that table, whereas D and trimming were derived from the DNA. Across this sample there are 230,000 or so clones, with roughly 79% seen only once. Around 7.2% of the sample is held by the ten biggest clonotypes.

Results the study describes overall, beyond this receptor: Clinical and demographic metadata were provided uncurated, with the amount varying by source and participant.

The CDR3 runs 13 residues from the cysteine to the phenylalanine. Only CDR3 DNA remains: 39 bases, in frame from the first base. The junction carries 9 bases between V and J, which are trimmed by 5 bases and 4 bases respectively. The germline V gene (reference sequence) supplies CDR1 LGHDT and CDR2 YNNKEL. The chain is assembled from TRBV3-1 (or the pseudogene TRBV3-2) and TRBJ1-3; no D gene call is confident. Specimen: peripheral blood. This receptor was identified in a woman older than 75 with COVID-19, enrolled during active disease. CDR3 reads: CASSYSSGNTIYF. The DNA is as follows: TGTGCCAGCAGCTACTCCTCCGGAAACACCATATATTTT.